Shown below are 20 T cell receptor beta chains from a single sample sequenced in a study of graft-versus-host responses after intestinal transplantation. The method was immunoSEQ multiplex PCR; TCRdb's version includes in-frame clones alone and lacks a portion of them. This repertoire shows more than 10,000 clones, around 80% found once; its top ten account for around half. This specimen was PBMCs, taken approximately 120 days after transplant. The receptors stem from a human patient who received an intestinal transplant, so some T cells may come from the graft donor.

The chain is built from TRBV12-5 and TRBJ2-1, with D unclear. Trimming cost V 1 base and J 0 bases, with 7 bases left between them. Germline CDR1 reads LGHNT; CDR2 reads FRNRAP. The CDR3 is 15 amino acids. The CDR3 coding sequence is TGTGCTAGTGGTTTGGGTACGAGCTCCTACAATGAGCAGTTCTTC. Its translation is CASGLGTSSYNEQFF.

This rearrangement joins TRBV4-1 to TRBJ2-7; TRBD1 might be the D (6 bases). CDR3 length: 15 residues. In germline, CDR1 is MGHRA, CDR2 YSYEKL. The V and J ends lost 1 base and 3 bases respectively, with 13 bases between them. The CDR3 protein is CASSQVGTPNYEQYF. In nucleotides, the CDR3 is TGCGCCAGCAGCCAAGTCGGGACACCCAACTACGAGCAGTACTTC.

J is TRBJ2-2 and V is TRBV19; 7 bases align to TRBD2. The CDR3 runs 13 residues. Germline CDR1 and CDR2: LNHDA and SQIVND (reference sequence). V lost 3 bases to trimming and J lost 5 bases; unmatched junction nucleotides: 0. CDR3 sequence: CASSIGGTGELFF. Written as DNA, the CDR3 is TGTGCCAGTAGTATCGGGGGGACCGGGGAGCTGTTTTTT.

The J gene is TRBJ2-1, the V gene TRBV28; TRBD2 matches at 10 bases. Per the germline V gene, CDR1 is MDHEN and CDR2 is SYDVKM. After removal of 3 bases from V and 7 bases from J, the junction contained 3 bases not matched to a gene. The CDR3 length is 14 residues. CDR3 sequence: CASSLLAGVNEQFF. The CDR3 DNA is TGTGCCAGCAGTTTGCTAGCGGGAGTAAATGAGCAGTTCTTC.

The chain joins TRBV6-5 to TRBJ1-4; 9 bases are shared with TRBD1. This CDR3 has 13 residues. After removal of 2 bases from V and 8 bases from J, the junction contained 0 bases not matched to a gene. Germline lookup yields CDR1 MNHEY and CDR2 SVGAGI. This chain's CDR3 is CASSYGTGEKLFF. CDR3 bases: TGTGCCAGCAGTTACGGGACAGGGGAAAAACTGTTTTTT.

V and J are TRBV28 and TRBJ2-5, with D perhaps TRBD1 (6 bases). Germline V gene lookup returns CDR1 MDHEN and CDR2 SYDVKM. This CDR3 region has 14 residues. V was shortened by 1 base and J by 2 bases, with 8 bases between the two germline ends. CDR3 nucleotide sequence: TGTGCCAGCAGTTTATATAGGGGGCAAGAGACCCAGTACTTC. It is translated as CASSLYRGQETQYF.

The J gene is TRBJ2-3, the V gene TRBV4-2; 11 bases match TRBD2. The germline gives CDR1 LGHNA, CDR2 YNFKEQ. The V gene end was trimmed by 2 bases and the J gene end by 1 base; junction bases not matched to a gene: 14. The CDR3 is 20 residues long. The DNA for the CDR3 is TGTGCCAGCAGCCAATTGGACCCCCTAGCGGGAGGATGGGGCACAGATACGCAGTATTTT. Translation: CASSQLDPLAGGWGTDTQYF.

The V call is TRBV7-9, the J call TRBJ2-7, with 8 bases that match TRBD2. V dropped 2 bases and J dropped 3; count of bases not matched to a gene: 6. The CDR3 spans 15 residues. Germline V gives CDR1 SEHNR, CDR2 FQNEAQ (reference sequence). For the CDR3, the DNA is TGTGCCAGCAGCTTATTGCCTAGCGGGTACTACGAGCAGTACTTC. It specifies CASSLLPSGYYEQYF.

CDR3 in DNA: TGTGCCAGCAGCCAAGATCCGGGACAGGGGAACACTGAAGCTTTCTTT. As protein: CASSQDPGQGNTEAFF. V gene TRBV4-2 combines with J gene TRBJ1-1, with 9 bases that match TRBD1. CDR3 length: 16 amino acids. J gave up 1 base and V 0 bases, and 3 bases lay outside the gene matches. The germline V gene encodes CDR1 LGHNA and CDR2 YNFKEQ.

Notes on this clone: Other nucleotide sequences from this sample produce the same CDR3. The rearrangement links TRBV11-2 to TRBJ2-2; no clear D. This CDR3 region has 13 residues. CDR1 is SGHAT and CDR2 is FQNNGV in the germline V gene. V lost 1 base to trimming and J lost 4 bases, with 4 bases between them. The CDR3 DNA is TGTGCCAGCAGCTTAGGCCCCACCGGGGAGCTGTTTTTT. This translates into CASSLGPTGELFF.

The V call is TRBV5-4, the J call TRBJ2-3, with D perhaps being TRBD1 or TRBD2 (6 bases each). V was pared by 0 bases and J by 6 bases, with 14 bases between. Germline lookup yields CDR1 SGHNT and CDR2 YYREEE (reference sequence). CDR3 length equals 15 residues. For the CDR3, the DNA is TGTGCCAGCAGCTTGGATCAGGGGAGGTGGGATACGCAGTATTTT. Residues: CASSLDQGRWDTQYF.

The chain links TRBV7-3 to TRBJ1-6; D gene uncertain. This CDR3 contains 16 residues. In germline, CDR1 is SGHTA, CDR2 FQGTGA. V dropped 3 bases and J dropped 6 bases, with 15 bases sitting between them. CDR3 in DNA: TGTGCCAGCAGCTTCGCCCCCGGACGCCTTAATTCACCCCTCCACTTT. Its protein is CASSFAPGRLNSPLHF. Full variable domain (outside the CDR3, taken from reference TRBV7-3 and TRBJ1-6): GAGVSQTPSNKVTEKGKYVELRCDPISGHTALYWYRQSLGQGPEFLIYFQGTGAADDSGLPNDRFFAVRPEGSVSTLKIQRTERGDSAVYLCASSFAPGRLNSPLHFGNGTRLTVT.

The chain employs TRBV6-5 and TRBJ1-6, with TRBD1 identical over 8 bases. The CDR3 covers 14 residues. V lost 7 bases to trimming and J lost 10 bases; unmatched junction nucleotides: 9. Germline CDR1 and CDR2: MNHEY and SVGAGI. CDR3 DNA sequence: TGTGCCAGCACTTTACAGGGGGTAGGCTCACCCCTCCACTTT. Translation gives CASTLQGVGSPLHF.

This rearrangement joins TRBV7-9 to TRBJ2-7, with 13 nucleotides matching TRBD2. CDR1 SEHNR and CDR2 FQNEAQ come from the germline V gene (reference sequence). The CDR3 runs 16 residues. The V and J ends lost 5 bases and 6 bases, in that order; junction bases with no gene match: 10. CDR3 coding DNA: TGTGCCAGCAGCCAACCGACTAGCGGGAGGCCTTCCGAGCAGTACTTC. Protein product: CASSQPTSGRPSEQYF.

The rearrangement joins TRBV29-1 to TRBJ2-2; 14 positions match TRBD2. V shed 5 bases and J 6 bases; nucleotides not matched to a gene: 8. CDR1 is SQVTM, CDR2 ANQGSEA, per germline. The CDR3 covers 16 residues. The CDR3, as DNA: TGCAGCGTTCGGGGACTAGCGGGAGTTCTGCCCGGGGAGCTGTTTTTT. Translated, it gives CSVRGLAGVLPGELFF.

The V call is TRBV19, the J call TRBJ2-7; possibly TRBD2 for D (6 bases). V lost 5 bases and J lost 3, with 17 bases in between. The germline CDR1 and CDR2 sequences are LNHDA and SQIVND (reference sequence). The CDR3 loop spans 15 amino acids. The CDR3 DNA sequence: TGTGCCAGTAGTGCCGGCGGGACGGGGAACTACGAGCAGTACTTC. Its translation is CASSAGGTGNYEQYF.

This chain's CDR3 is CASSGSWLEAFF. CDR3 nucleotides: TGTGCCAGCAGTGGGTCCTGGTTAGAAGCTTTCTTT. The V call is TRBV2, the J call TRBJ1-1, with D unresolved. The CDR3 has 12 residues. Trimming cost V 4 bases and J 8 bases, with 11 bases left between them. CDR1 SNHLY and CDR2 FYNNEI come from the germline V gene.

The chain carries TRBV6-4 and TRBJ2-7, with D perhaps TRBD2 (7 bases). Deletions cut 6 bases from V and 4 bases from J, with 19 bases between. The germline V gene has CDR1 MRHNA and CDR2 SNTAGT. This CDR3 has 15 residues. CDR3 sequence reads: CASSPGGGLGYEQYF. The CDR3 DNA reads TGTGCCAGCAGCCCTGGGGGGGGCCTCGGATACGAGCAGTACTTC.

The DNA of the CDR3 is TGTGCCAGCAGCCCCGGGTTGATTAGGGGCTCTCGGGTCGAGACCCAGTACTTC. The encoded protein is CASSPGLIRGSRVETQYF. The genes are TRBV5-6 and TRBJ2-5; tentative D call: TRBD1 (5 bases). V dropped 4 bases and J dropped 5 bases, with 27 bases sitting between them. The CDR3 length is 18 residues. CDR1 SGHDT and CDR2 YYEEEE come from the germline V gene.

This chain connects TRBV2 to TRBJ1-3, with TRBD1 as a possible D gene (6 bases). Germline CDR1 SNHLY, CDR2 FYNNEI. Trimming removed 7 bases from V and 3 bases from J, with 16 bases in between. The CDR3 is made up of 15 amino acids. The CDR3: CASTPLQGGGNTIYF. The CDR3 DNA follows: TGTGCCAGCACTCCACTTCAAGGGGGTGGAAACACCATATATTTT.